The sequence of this TCR beta chain was determined in a study of T cell responses to AZD1222 COVID-19 vaccine. The CDR3 is made up of 13 amino acids. Trimming removed 0 bases from V and 2 bases from J, with 5 bases in between. CDR1 SGHRS and CDR2 YFSETQ come from the germline V gene. TCRdb keeps only in-frame clones here, not all; method: immunoSEQ multiplex PCR. The data hold 90,000 to 110,000 clones, with 70% to 90% observed a single time. Sample: peripheral blood, taken on day 0 of AZD1222 vaccination. This clonotype was sampled from an adult in good health. The chain couples TRBV5-1 to TRBJ2-5; no clear D gene. In DNA, the CDR3 is TGCGCCAGCAGCTTGGTTATACAAGAGACCCAGTACTTC. Translated: CASSLVIQETQYF.